Sequencing of this T cell receptor beta chain was carried out in a study of monozygotic twins with inflammatory bowel disease. After re-calling the 5' RACE reads, TCRdb lists one entry per CDR3 protein, DNA absent. This repertoire includes around 370,000 distinct CDR3 sequences. The germline CDR1 and CDR2 sequences are LGHDT and YNNKEL (reference sequence). CDR3 size: 15 residues. The receptor was isolated from a human donor with ulcerative colitis or Crohn's disease, or a healthy co-twin of an affected twin (not recorded which). The specimen was blood. This chain links TRBV3-1 with TRBJ2-7; TCRdb names TRBD2, which stays unverified in the absence of DNA. The CDR3 is CASSPFRLGPYEQYF.